These 13 T cell receptor beta chains were all obtained from the same sample, sequenced in a study of blood T cell repertoires in COVID-19. Clones were sequenced by immunoSEQ multiplex PCR, and TCRdb holds only the in-frame ones, with some missing. The sample holds under 200,000 clones, roughly 84% seen once. Sequencing input: PBMCs or T cells enriched from blood (not recorded which). These receptors came from a man aged 60 to 69 who had recovered from COVID-19.

This clone was recorded only once. The chain combines TRBV29-1 with TRBJ1-1, with 11 bases lining up with TRBD1. Germline assignment: CDR1 SQVTM and CDR2 ANQGSEA. The length of the CDR3 is 14 residues. Unmatched junction bases numbered 9, after V lost 6 bases and J lost 6 bases. CDR3 bases: TGCAGCGTGCGGACAGGGGGCGCGGTCTCTGAAGCTTTCTTT. Translated, it gives CSVRTGGAVSEAFF. The full variable domain, its missing parts supplied by reference TRBV29-1 and TRBJ1-1, is SAVISQKPSRDICQRGTSLTIQCQVDSQVTMMFWYRQQPGQSLTLIATANQGSEATYESGFVIDKFPISRPNLTFSTLTVSNMSPEDSSIYLCSVRTGGAVSEAFFGQGTRLTVV.

CDR3 amino acids: CASRQVSSYEQYF. The CDR3 DNA is TGTGCCAGCAGACAGGTGAGCTCCTACGAGCAGTACTTC. The chain uses TRBV6-5 and TRBJ2-7; TRBD1 might be the D (5 bases). Germline CDR1 reads MNHEY; CDR2 reads SVGAGI. Trimming shortened V by 6 bases and J by 0 bases, and 9 bases separated the two germline ends. This CDR3 comprises 13 residues.

The chain has TRBV2 and TRBJ2-7; 10 positions agree with TRBD1. The length of the CDR3 is 13 residues. V shed 4 bases and J 6 bases; nucleotides not matched to a gene: 3. Germline V CDR1 and CDR2: SNHLY, FYNNEI. In DNA form, the CDR3 reads TGTGCCAGCAGTGGGACAGGGGGAGTCGAGCAGTACTTC. This encodes CASSGTGGVEQYF.

V and J are TRBV18 and TRBJ1-2; 7 positions agree with TRBD1. This CDR3 region has 14 residues. The V gene end was trimmed by 1 base and the J gene end by 5 bases; junction bases not matched to a gene: 4. The germline V gene encodes CDR1 KGHSH and CDR2 LQKENI. CDR3 DNA sequence: TGTGCCAGCTCACCACGAGGGGGCGCGTATGGCTACACCTTC. Its protein is CASSPRGGAYGYTF.

On this clone itself: Different DNA sequences within this sample yield the same CDR3. CDR3 amino acids: CASSQGAYNEQFF. DNA for the CDR3: TGTGCCAGCAGCCAGGGAGCATACAATGAGCAGTTCTTC. The chain joins TRBV3-1 (or the pseudogene TRBV3-2) to TRBJ2-1; D perhaps matches TRBD2 (5 bases). The CDR3 covers 13 residues. Germline lookup yields CDR1 LGHDT and CDR2 YNNKEL (reference sequence). V was cut by 3 bases and J by 4 bases, with 7 bases left in between.

The chain carries TRBV19 and TRBJ2-5, with 8 bases matching TRBD1. Germline-derived CDR1 and CDR2 are LNHDA and SQIVND (reference sequence). The V and J ends lost 2 bases and 2 bases, in that order; junction bases with no gene match: 7. This CDR3 spans 16 amino acids. The DNA of the CDR3 is TGTGCCAGTAGTATACACGGGACAGGCGATCAAGAGACCCAGTACTTC. Amino acid sequence: CASSIHGTGDQETQYF.

The chain has TRBV6-6 and TRBJ2-7, with TRBD1 matching 10 bases. The germline V gene has CDR1 MNHNY and CDR2 SVGAGI (reference sequence). V was clipped by 5 bases and J by 2 bases; unmatched bases: 12. The CDR3 has 17 amino acids. The CDR3 here is CASSPQFPGTGAYEQYF. In DNA, the CDR3 is TGTGCCAGCAGTCCCCAATTCCCCGGGACAGGGGCCTACGAGCAGTACTTC.

The chain carries TRBV7-2 and TRBJ2-3; 7 bases match TRBD2. The CDR3 runs to 15 residues. Germline trimming cut 4 bases from V and 4 bases from J; bases unmatched to any gene: 8. Germline V gene data show CDR1 as SGHTA and CDR2 as FQGNSA. Here the CDR3 DNA reads TGTGCCAGCAGCTCAGGACTAGGACTTTCAGATACGCAGTATTTT. Translating it yields CASSSGLGLSDTQYF.

This sequence joins TRBV5-1 and TRBJ2-7; weak D call: TRBD1 (6 bases). V lost 0 bases, J lost 0 bases, and 10 bases lay in between. Germline CDR1 reads SGHRS; CDR2 reads YFSETQ. This CDR3 contains 15 residues. CDR3 DNA: TGCGCCAGCAGCTTGGCACAGGGCCCCTCCTACGAGCAGTACTTC. Translation gives CASSLAQGPSYEQYF.

The chain couples TRBV5-1 to TRBJ2-1, with D possibly matching TRBD2 (6 bases). CDR1 is SGHRS, CDR2 YFSETQ, per germline. The CDR3 totals 15 residues. Trimming removed 1 base from V and 6 bases from J, with 14 bases in between. The CDR3 sequence is CASSLFTGGSNEQFF. Written as DNA, the CDR3 is TGCGCCAGCAGCTTGTTTACCGGGGGAAGCAATGAGCAGTTCTTC.

This sequence joins TRBV6-5 and TRBJ2-5; 9 bases map to TRBD2. V dropped 6 bases and J dropped 3; count of bases not matched to a gene: 2. Per the germline V gene, CDR1 is MNHEY and CDR2 is SVGAGI. This CDR3 contains 13 residues. The CDR3 coding sequence is TGTGCCAGCAGAGCGGGGGGAAAAGAGACCCAGTACTTC. Encoded protein: CASRAGGKETQYF.

This chain connects TRBV2 to TRBJ1-2; the match to TRBD1 covers 7 bases. This CDR3 has 14 residues. V was pared by 6 bases and J by 5 bases, with 9 bases of the junction left unmatched. CDR1 SNHLY and CDR2 FYNNEI come from the germline V gene. Here the CDR3 DNA reads TGTGCCAGCAGAGTAACAGGGGCATCATATGGCTACACCTTC. Encoded protein: CASRVTGASYGYTF.

This rearrangement joins TRBV5-1 to TRBJ1-2; TRBD1 might be the D (5 bases). The CDR3 contains 16 residues. The germline CDR1 and CDR2 sequences are SGHRS and YFSETQ. V lost 3 bases and J 4 bases, leaving 19 bases between the germline ends. CDR3 coding DNA: TGCGCCAGCAGCTCCCCGGGGCTCGAAGCGGGCTATGGCTACACCTTC. Amino acids: CASSSPGLEAGYGYTF. The full variable domain, completed using reference TRBV5-1 and TRBJ1-2, is KAGVTQTPRYLIKTRGQQVTLSCSPISGHRSVSWYQQTPGQGLQFLFEYFSETQRNKGNFPGRFSGRQFSNSRSEMNVSTLELGDSALYLCASSSPGLEAGYGYTFGSGTRLTVV.